These 21 T cell receptor beta chains share one sample of origin, sequenced in a study of Ad26.COV2.S vaccination and SARS-CoV-2 variants. Measured with immunoSEQ multiplex PCR; TCRdb has only the in-frame clones, and not every one. The sample shows about 480,000 clones, around 90% of them seen only once. Treatment of the sample: over 15 received Ad26.COV2.S at low or high dose, single or two shots; roughly 5 received placebo; per-sample allocation not given. Samples analyzed were those drawn on day 63 after the first vaccine or placebo injection. The sequenced sample was peripheral blood, obtained in a trial of Ad26.COV2.S vaccine versus placebo. These TCRs come from a person aged 18-60 years who received the Ad26.COV2.S COVID-19 vaccine or a placebo.

A note on this clone: This sample includes further DNA sequences coding for the same CDR3. The chain links TRBV18 to TRBJ2-7; no firm D call. Trimming shortened V by 1 base and J by 2 bases, and 3 bases separated the two germline ends. The CDR3 length is 12 residues. Looked up from germline, CDR1 is KGHSH and CDR2 is LQKENI. The DNA for the CDR3 is TGTGCCAGCTCACCACTTCCCTACGAGCAGTACTTC. Translating gives CASSPLPYEQYF.

This clone showed up just once. This chain connects TRBV28 to TRBJ2-7; 7 bases fit TRBD1. V lost 5 bases and J lost 3; bases outside the gene matches: 7. The CDR3 contains 14 residues. Germline CDR1 reads MDHEN; CDR2 reads SYDVKM. CDR3 sequence (DNA): TGTGCCAGCAGTCTCGGACAGGAGTTCTACGAGCAGTACTTC. Translating gives CASSLGQEFYEQYF. Combining the CDR3 with reference TRBV28 and TRBJ2-7 gives the whole variable domain DVKVTQSSRYLVKRTGEKVFLECVQDMDHENMFWYRQDPGLGLRLIYFSYDVKMKEKGDIPEGYSVSREKKERFSLILESASTNQTSMYLCASSLGQEFYEQYFGPGTRLTVT.

The CDR3 is CASSRGTSGTYEQYF. Here the CDR3 DNA reads TGTGCCAGCAGCCGAGGGACTAGCGGGACCTACGAGCAGTACTTC. The rearrangement uses TRBV2 and TRBJ2-7; 13 nucleotides align to TRBD2. The trim removed 6 bases at V and 2 bases at J, leaving 4 bases unmatched. CDR1 SNHLY and CDR2 FYNNEI come from the germline V gene. The CDR3 covers 15 residues.

The chain links TRBV28 to TRBJ2-3; no reliable D call. V was clipped by 6 bases and J by 4 bases, with 11 bases between them. Per germline, CDR1 MDHEN and CDR2 SYDVKM. The CDR3 sequence is 13 residues long. In DNA, the CDR3 is TGTGCCAGCAGCCCCCTGTGGGCAGATACGCAGTATTTT. This codes for CASSPLWADTQYF.

The rearrangement uses TRBV28 and TRBJ2-7; TRBD2 matches at 8 bases. This CDR3 is built from 15 residues. Germline V CDR1 and CDR2: MDHEN, SYDVKM. V shed 6 bases, J shed 6 bases, and the junction held 13 bases outside the gene matches. CDR3 in amino acids: CASSSRGLGRTEQYF. As DNA, the CDR3 is TGTGCCAGCAGCAGCAGGGGACTAGGAAGGACCGAGCAGTACTTC.

This clone was observed a single time. One end of the junction varies from germline; a read error may be responsible. The chain couples TRBV25-1 to TRBJ1-4; D gene uncertain. The CDR3 is made up of 16 amino acids. Germline assignment: CDR1 MGHDK and CDR2 SYGVNS. The CDR3: CASSEPTGLRNEKLFF. The CDR3, as DNA: TGTGCCAGCAGTGAACCCACCGGACTCCGTAATGAGAAACTGTTTTTT. The full variable domain, its missing parts supplied by reference TRBV25-1 and TRBJ1-4, is EADIYQTPRYLVIGTGKKITLECSQTMGHDKMYWYQQDPGMELHLIHYSYGVNSTEKGDLSSESTVSRIRTEHFPLTLESARPSHTSQYLCASSEPTGLRNEKLFFGSGTQLSVL.

This clone appeared a single time. The chain uses TRBV7-2 and TRBJ1-5; D not certain. Germline-derived CDR1 and CDR2 are SGHTA and FQGNSA. The CDR3 is 13 residues long. Trimming took off 3 bases at V and 5 bases at J, with 8 bases between the two ends. This CDR3 reads CASSLPSYQPQHF. CDR3 nucleotide sequence: TGTGCCAGCAGCTTGCCGTCCTATCAGCCCCAGCATTTT. Looking up the rest from reference TRBV7-2 and TRBJ1-5 gives the full variable domain: GAGVSQSPSNKVTEKGKDVELRCDPISGHTALYWYRQSLGQGLEFLIYFQGNSAPDKSGLPSDRFSAERTGGSVSTLTIQRTQQEDSAVYLCASSLPSYQPQHFGDGTRLSIL.

This clone appeared once. The rearrangement uses TRBV29-1 and TRBJ1-1, with unresolved D. This CDR3 is 12 amino acids long. Germline V gene data show CDR1 as SQVTM and CDR2 as ANQGSEA. Trimming removed 6 bases at V and 7 bases at J, with 15 bases between. The CDR3 DNA follows: TGCAGCGTCAGTACTGACGCTATTGAAGCTTTCTTT. Translating gives CSVSTDAIEAFF.

This chain connects TRBV5-6 to TRBJ1-4; D is possibly TRBD1 (5 bases). In germline, CDR1 is SGHDT, CDR2 YYEEEE. This CDR3 comprises 17 residues. With 0 bases removed from V and 7 bases from J, the gap between germline ends came to 19 bases. CDR3 in amino acids: CASSLGQFEPRGEKLFF. The CDR3 nucleotides read TGTGCCAGCAGCTTGGGACAGTTCGAACCCCGAGGTGAAAAACTGTTTTTT.

The V gene is TRBV28, the J gene TRBJ2-3, with D unresolved. Germline V gene data show CDR1 as MDHEN and CDR2 as SYDVKM. The CDR3 length is 16 residues. V dropped 2 bases and J dropped 0 bases, with 12 bases sitting between them. CDR3 sequence reads: CASSLSTPGSTDTQYF. The CDR3 DNA sequence: TGTGCCAGCAGTTTAAGTACGCCCGGTAGCACAGATACGCAGTATTTT.

This chain connects TRBV30 to TRBJ2-7; D unresolved. Trimming left V 7 bases short and J 3 bases short, with 16 bases between. The CDR3 spans 13 residues. Germline values: CDR1 GTSNPN, CDR2 SVGIG (reference sequence). Here the CDR3 reads CASKGPRHYEQYF. The CDR3 DNA reads TGTGCCTCTAAGGGCCCACGGCACTACGAGCAGTACTTC. Full variable domain (remainder filled in from reference TRBV30 and TRBJ2-7): SQTIHQWPATLVQPVGSPLSLECTVEGTSNPNLYWYRQAAGRGLQLLFYSVGIGQISSEVPQNLSASRPQDRQFILSSKKLLLSDSGFYLCASKGPRHYEQYFGPGTRLTVT.

V usage is TRBV19 and J usage is TRBJ1-2; no definite D call. Looked up from germline, CDR1 is LNHDA and CDR2 is SQIVND (reference sequence). V was trimmed by 5 bases and J by 2 bases, leaving 15 bases between them. This CDR3 comprises 15 residues. The CDR3 protein is CASSRVDYPNYGYTF. The CDR3 DNA sequence: TGTGCCAGTAGTCGGGTGGACTATCCCAACTATGGCTACACCTTC.

This chain uses TRBV6-4 with TRBJ1-1, with D perhaps TRBD1 (5 bases). The CDR3 spans 13 residues. Germline V gives CDR1 MRHNA, CDR2 SNTAGT. The ends were cut back, 5 bases at V and 3 bases at J, with 10 bases in the middle. In nucleotides, the CDR3 is TGTGCCAGCAGTCACACGGGGGACACTGAAGCTTTCTTT. Translating gives CASSHTGDTEAFF.

The chain couples TRBV6-6 to TRBJ1-1; 7 nucleotides match TRBD1. The V segment lost 2 bases and the J segment 11 bases; nucleotides outside the gene matches: 8. This CDR3 is 13 amino acids long. Germline V gives CDR1 MNHNY, CDR2 SVGAGI (reference sequence). The CDR3 loop reads CASSYGQDGRAFF. The CDR3 nucleotides are TGTGCCAGCAGTTACGGACAGGACGGCCGGGCTTTCTTT.

The chain has TRBV15 and TRBJ2-5; maybe TRBD2 (6 bases). Germline loops: CDR1 LNHNV, CDR2 YYDKDF (reference sequence). This CDR3 region has 15 residues. V was trimmed by 3 bases and J by 5 bases, leaving 16 bases between them. CDR3 in DNA: TGTGCCACCAGCAGGGGGGGTCCTAGTCTCGAGACCCAGTACTTC. Residues: CATSRGGPSLETQYF.

The chain employs TRBV28 and TRBJ1-1, with 7 bases identical to TRBD1. The CDR3 consists of 14 residues. The germline V gene has CDR1 MDHEN and CDR2 SYDVKM. After removal of 10 bases from V and 5 bases from J, the junction contained 13 bases not matched to a gene. CDR3 protein: CATFATGRGTEAFF. The DNA for the CDR3 is TGTGCCACCTTCGCGACAGGGCGAGGAACTGAAGCTTTCTTT.

The chain combines TRBV10-3 with TRBJ1-5; 11 positions agree with TRBD1. CDR1 ENHRY and CDR2 SYGVKD come from the germline V gene. Unmatched junction bases numbered 10, after V lost 4 bases and J lost 5 bases. The CDR3 sequence is 17 residues long. Written as DNA, the CDR3 is TGTGCCATCAGTGGTAGTGGGACAGGGGGACGGGATCAGCCCCAGCATTTT. Its translation: CAISGSGTGGRDQPQHF.

This rearrangement joins TRBV28 to TRBJ1-4; D is unresolved. Looked up from germline, CDR1 is MDHEN and CDR2 is SYDVKM. The CDR3 extends over 17 amino acids. Trimming took off 3 bases at V and 3 bases at J, with 17 bases between the two ends. The CDR3 here is CASSFRIWADSNEKLFF. CDR3 bases: TGTGCCAGCAGTTTTAGGATTTGGGCAGACTCTAATGAAAAACTGTTTTTT.

DNA of the CDR3: TGTGCCAGCAGCCCGGGACTCGGGGTAGGTGAGCAGTTCTTC. Its protein product is CASSPGLGVGEQFF. V and J are TRBV7-9 and TRBJ2-1; D possibly corresponds to TRBD2 (6 bases). The CDR3 runs to 14 residues. CDR1 is SEHNR and CDR2 is FQNEAQ in the germline V gene (reference sequence). V shed 5 bases and J shed 9 bases, with 17 bases lying between them.

This clone has just one count. This chain connects TRBV12-3 or TRBV12-4 to TRBJ1-5, with D uncertain. The V gene lost 1 base and the J gene lost 4 bases, with 5 bases spanning the gap. CDR3 length: 13 residues. CDR3 nucleotides: TGTGCCAGCAGTTTAGGGGTAAATCAGCCCCAGCATTTT. It translates to CASSLGVNQPQHF.

In this sample, this clone turned up a few times. The chain carries TRBV28 and TRBJ1-5; no reliable D call. Germline values: CDR1 MDHEN, CDR2 SYDVKM. This CDR3 contains 13 residues. Trimming cost V 6 bases and J 6 bases, with 12 bases left between them. The CDR3 DNA reads TGTGCCAGCAGCCCCCGGAGGGCTCAGCCCCAGCATTTT. Protein sequence: CASSPRRAQPQHF.